These T cell receptor beta chains were read from a single sample in a study of blood T cell repertoires in COVID-19. Clones were sequenced by immunoSEQ multiplex PCR, and TCRdb holds only the in-frame ones, with some missing. The sample includes 200,000 to 300,000 clones, roughly 88% of them seen just once. Specimen: PBMCs or T cells enriched from blood (not recorded which). Every receptor here comes from a woman between 40 and 55 years old with acute COVID-19. Both conserved end residues are part of each CDR3. D genes are given only for firm matches. A row's size may be missing; if present it is once, few, many or a size class.

v_call	j_call	d_call	clone_size	cdr3_aa	cdr3_nt
TRBV2	TRBJ2-1	TRBD1	once	CAAPGGQGHEQFF	TGTGCCGCCCCAGGGGGACAGGGCCATGAGCAGTTCTTC
TRBV5-4	TRBJ1-1	TRBD1	.	CASSLSTGTATEAFF	TGTGCCAGCAGCTTGTCGACCGGGACAGCCACTGAAGCTTTCTTT
TRBV19	TRBJ1-2	TRBD1	.	CASTEWDRDDGYTF	TGTGCCAGTACCGAATGGGACAGGGACGATGGCTACACCTTC
TRBV5-5	TRBJ1-2	TRBD1	.	CASSLAAGGAFDYGYTF	TGTGCCAGCAGCTTGGCCGCAGGGGGCGCCTTTGACTATGGCTACACCTTC
TRBV9	TRBJ2-2	TRBD1	.	CASSVGQGGTGELFF	TGTGCCAGCAGCGTAGGACAGGGTGGGACCGGGGAGCTGTTTTTT
TRBV2	TRBJ2-4	TRBD2	.	CASRQGLALGIQYF	TGTGCCAGCAGGCAGGGACTAGCGTTAGGCATTCAGTACTTC
TRBV7-2	TRBJ2-1	TRBD2	.	CASSFPGRVFEQFF	TGTGCCAGCAGCTTCCCCGGGAGGGTCTTCGAGCAGTTCTTC
TRBV7-2	TRBJ1-6	TRBD1	.	CASSPIWFTTGGFKSPLHF	TGTGCCAGCAGCCCTATCTGGTTCACGACAGGGGGCTTTAAGTCACCCCTCCACTTT
TRBV28	TRBJ2-1	.	.	CASIRGSHNEQFF	TGTGCCAGCATTCGAGGGTCCCACAATGAGCAGTTCTTC
TRBV19	TRBJ1-4	TRBD1	.	CASIAGQGASEKLFF	TGTGCCAGTATCGCAGGACAGGGCGCCAGTGAAAAACTGTTTTTT
TRBV7-9	TRBJ1-1	TRBD1	.	CASSWDSSTEAFF	TGTGCCAGCAGCTGGGACAGTTCCACTGAAGCTTTCTTT
TRBV29-1	TRBJ2-2	TRBD1	.	CSVYRGWTGELFF	TGCAGCGTCTACAGGGGTTGGACCGGGGAGCTGTTTTTT
TRBV5-1	TRBJ1-1	TRBD1	.	CASSWRTGGSNTEAFF	TGCGCCAGCAGCTGGAGGACAGGGGGGTCGAACACTGAAGCTTTCTTT
TRBV7-6	TRBJ1-1	TRBD1	.	CASSHGQGGNTEAFF	TGTGCCAGCAGCCACGGACAGGGGGGGAACACTGAAGCTTTCTTT
TRBV4-1	TRBJ1-2	TRBD1	.	CASSHPGQRANYGYTF	TGCGCCAGCAGCCACCCGGGACAGCGAGCTAACTATGGCTACACCTTC
TRBV4-3	TRBJ1-5	TRBD1	.	CASSQDPGGGQPQHF	TGCGCCAGCAGCCAAGATCCAGGGGGCGGTCAGCCCCAGCATTTT
TRBV5-6	TRBJ2-5	.	.	CASSRTLYQETQYF	TGTGCCAGCAGCCGGACTCTGTACCAAGAGACCCAGTACTTC
TRBV7-2	TRBJ2-5	.	.	CASRYTWTVTQETQYF	TGTGCCAGCAGATATACGTGGACAGTGACCCAAGAGACCCAGTACTTC
TRBV18	TRBJ1-2	.	.	CASSSYVAGKSNYGYTF	TGTGCCAGCTCGTCATACGTGGCGGGGAAATCTAACTATGGCTACACCTTC
TRBV5-1	TRBJ2-5	TRBD1	.	CASSRWLRDRVLGETQYF	TGCGCCAGCAGCCGATGGCTACGGGACAGGGTTCTGGGGGAGACCCAGTACTTC
TRBV30	TRBJ2-7	.	.	CAWSVGGSGLEQYF	TGTGCCTGGAGTGTAGGAGGCTCAGGACTCGAGCAGTACTTC
TRBV9	TRBJ2-2	TRBD2	.	CASSQRRLAGAQANTGELFF	TGTGCCAGCAGCCAAAGGAGACTAGCGGGAGCCCAAGCGAACACCGGGGAGCTGTTTTTT
TRBV9	TRBJ2-3	.	.	CASTTGTSTDTQYF	TGTGCCAGCACCACAGGGACCAGCACAGATACGCAGTATTTT
TRBV3-1/TRBV3-2	TRBJ1-2	TRBD1	.	CASSQTLGTEDF	TGTGCCAGCAGCCAAACTCTCGGGACAGAGGACTTC
TRBV3-1/TRBV3-2	TRBJ2-7	TRBD1	once	CASSQLIRDSSYEQYF	TGTGCCAGCAGCCAACTTATTAGGGACAGCTCCTACGAGCAGTACTTC
TRBV6-5	TRBJ2-3	.	.	CASRFGDTQYF	TGTGCCAGCAGGTTCGGAGATACGCAGTATTTT
TRBV19	TRBJ1-2	TRBD1	.	CASSIVGQGTNYGYTF	TGTGCCAGTAGTATAGTCGGACAGGGGACCAACTATGGCTACACCTTC
TRBV10-2	TRBJ1-1	.	.	CASSELGSSEAFF	TGCGCCAGCAGTGAGCTGGGGAGCTCTGAAGCTTTCTTT
TRBV19	TRBJ1-2	.	.	CASSFRDANYGYTF	TGTGCCAGTAGTTTTCGGGATGCTAACTATGGCTACACCTTC
TRBV10-3	TRBJ1-1	.	.	CASTKGQRNTEAFF	TGTGCCAGCACGAAAGGACAGAGAAACACTGAAGCTTTCTTT
TRBV9	TRBJ2-3	.	.	CASSKELSTDTQYF	TGTGCCAGCAGCAAAGAGCTTAGCACAGATACGCAGTATTTT
TRBV4-2	TRBJ2-5	.	.	CASSQTVQETQYF	TGTGCCAGCAGCCAAACTGTCCAAGAGACCCAGTACTTC
TRBV6-1	TRBJ1-6	.	.	CASSERPEPPLHF	TGTGCCAGCAGTGAACGACCGGAGCCACCCCTCCACTTT
TRBV5-1	TRBJ2-2	.	.	CASSLRPGEPGELFF	TGCGCCAGCAGCCTACGCCCAGGGGAGCCCGGGGAGCTGTTTTTT
TRBV5-5	TRBJ2-7	TRBD1	.	CASILGQGTHEQYF	TGTGCCAGCATCCTAGGACAGGGAACCCACGAGCAGTACTTC
TRBV11-2	TRBJ2-2	TRBD1	once	CASSLEDRVNRRLFF	TGTGCCAGCAGCTTAGAGGACAGGGTCAATCGAAGGCTGTTTTTT
TRBV6-2/TRBV6-3	TRBJ1-1	.	.	CASSVQAAEAFF	TGTGCCAGCAGTGTTCAGGCCGCTGAAGCTTTCTTT
TRBV5-1	TRBJ1-1	.	few	CASSLTGGEAFF	TGCGCCAGCAGCCTCACGGGGGGTGAAGCTTTCTTT
TRBV7-8	TRBJ2-2	.	once	CASKLRTNWQGNTGELFF	TGTGCCAGCAAGCTTAGAACGAACTGGCAGGGGAACACCGGGGAGCTGTTTTTT
TRBV28	TRBJ1-5	TRBD1	.	CASSFSQGAVQPQHF	TGTGCCAGCAGTTTCTCACAGGGGGCGGTTCAGCCCCAGCATTTT
TRBV9	TRBJ2-2	TRBD1	.	CASSVDRGSNTGELFF	TGTGCCAGCAGCGTGGACAGGGGGTCGAACACCGGGGAGCTGTTTTTT
TRBV9	TRBJ1-5	.	.	CASSRGGNGQPQHF	TGTGCCAGCAGCCGGGGGGGTAACGGTCAGCCCCAGCATTTT
TRBV27	TRBJ2-2	TRBD2	.	CASSLSGLAGDTGELFF	TGTGCCAGCAGTTTATCGGGGCTAGCGGGAGACACCGGGGAGCTGTTTTTT
TRBV19	TRBJ2-7	TRBD2	.	CASSPRGGAYEQYF	TGTGCCAGTAGTCCCCGCGGGGGGGCCTACGAGCAGTACTTC
TRBV19	TRBJ1-5	TRBD1	.	CASSISTGQGNQPQHF	TGTGCCAGTAGTATCAGCACCGGACAGGGCAATCAGCCCCAGCATTTT
TRBV5-4	TRBJ2-1	TRBD2	.	CASSPGTSGSSYNEQFF	TGTGCCAGCAGCCCTGGGACTAGCGGGAGCTCCTACAATGAGCAGTTCTTC
TRBV7-8	TRBJ1-3	.	.	CASSSQGQGNTIYF	TGTGCCAGCAGCTCCCAGGGGCAGGGAAACACCATATATTTT
TRBV5-1	TRBJ2-5	TRBD1	.	CASSIGQGQETQYF	TGCGCCAGCAGCATTGGACAGGGCCAAGAGACCCAGTACTTC
TRBV10-2	TRBJ1-3	.	.	CASRRSGDAGNTIYF	TGCGCCAGCAGGAGATCGGGGGATGCTGGAAACACCATATATTTT
TRBV30	TRBJ2-5	TRBD2	.	CAWGGLAGKQETQYF	TGTGCCTGGGGGGGACTAGCGGGGAAACAAGAGACCCAGTACTTC
TRBV27	TRBJ2-1	.	once	CASSLRIARFSYNEQFF	TGTGCCAGCAGTCTACGTATAGCGCGATTCTCCTACAATGAGCAGTTCTTC
TRBV30	TRBJ2-1	.	.	CAWSATAIEQFF	TGTGCCTGGAGTGCTACAGCCATTGAGCAGTTCTTC
TRBV10-1	TRBJ1-4	.	few	CASSPGTEKLFF	TGCGCCAGCAGTCCCGGGACAGAAAAACTGTTTTTT
TRBV10-3	TRBJ1-3	TRBD1	.	CAINRDRPGNTIYF	TGTGCCATCAACCGGGACAGACCTGGAAACACCATATATTTT
TRBV5-5	TRBJ1-6	.	.	CASSSLKGGNNSPLHF	TGTGCCAGCAGCTCCCTGAAGGGAGGGAACAATTCACCCCTCCACTTT
TRBV11-3	TRBJ2-2	TRBD1	once	CASSPGTGNTGELFF	TGTGCCAGCAGTCCCGGGACAGGGAACACCGGGGAGCTGTTTTTT